This T cell receptor (beta chain) was identified in a study of blood T cells in healthy people across ages (dated by TCRdb to the mid-2010s). Study-level background: In model experiments, roughly one uniquely barcoded TCR beta cDNA molecule per two T cells was captured by template switching. Four age groups were formed from the donors: young (average around 15 years), middle-aged (around 41), aged (more than 55) and long-lived (approximately 78). To track age-related changes in TCR beta repertoire diversity, the study relied on deep sequencing normalized with unique cDNA molecular identifiers. To avoid experimental bias, donors of different ages were randomly spread across the sequencing lanes. For two donors (one aged 18 to 29 and one aged 80 or older), the study analyzed two additional independent replicas of 1 million unique cDNA reads from the same blood draw.

Systemically healthy Caucasian individuals from Russia, around 38 in total and aged roughly 6 to 95 years, were included as donors. Around 9.7 milliliters of peripheral blood were collected from each donor into EDTA-treated Vacutainer tubes. Ficoll-Paque density-gradient centrifugation was used to isolate PBMCs, with at least 6.5 million per sample. Trizol reagent was used to extract total RNA from PBMCs, with at least 6 micrograms per sample. The percentages of naive CD45RAhigh/CD27high T cells were determined by flow cytometry on a PBMC aliquot from every donor. Library preparation used 5' RACE. The reads were generated on an Illumina HiSeq 2500. The second PCR ran for about 7 to 11 cycles and used a J-beta primer mix along with a sample-barcoded 5' primer. A template-switch 5' adaptor carrying 12 random nucleotides introduced a unique molecular identifier onto each TCR beta cDNA molecule. At least 2.5 million CDR3-containing paired-end reads were obtained from each sample. First-strand cDNA was synthesized from all RNA with the Mint cDNA synthesis kit, primed by a TRBC-specific oligonucleotide. Following uracil-DNA glycosylase treatment, all cDNA underwent a first 18-cycle PCR with the universal primers M1SS and BC2_uni_R. From the authors' description of their analysis: For normalization, 1 million high-quality reads were randomly selected from each sample, with every read carrying a distinct molecular identifier. Reads with shared molecular identifiers were discarded instead of being binned into consensus sequences. CDR3 identification, clonotype clustering and error correction used MiTCR with a Q25 quality threshold and the strictest error-elimination algorithm. Lower-bound total TCR beta diversity was estimated with a nonparametric unseen species model using Euler transformation. TCRdb passed the public sequencing reads through fastp at Q25 and MiXCR, retaining productive beta sequences. Entries that share a CDR3 protein sequence are merged under the most common genes and DNA. The authors' filters were not applied to this entry. The sample data list some 1.5 million distinct CDR3 sequences, and 28% of these were observed just once. Over 7% of the sample rests with the top ten.

Reading from cysteine to phenylalanine, the CDR3 counts 12 amino acids. The sequence is cut down to CDR3 DNA, 36 bases in frame from base 1. Trimming removed 6 bases from V and 8 bases from J, leaving 13 bases between the germline ends. CDR1 and CDR2 are drawn from the germline V gene: MDHEN, SYDVKM. Results the study describes overall, beyond this receptor: Observed TCR beta diversity correlated strongly with the percentage of naive T cells measured by flow cytometry. Compared with the aged group, more naive CD4+ T cells, fewer expanded clones and increased TCR diversity were shown by the long-lived group, suggesting age selection. Observed TCR beta diversity per million T cells fell roughly linearly with age, and a significant reduction was already apparent by age around 39. Because donor CMV infection status was unknown, age-related changes in expanded clonotypes were potentially confounded. Since profiling was done on bulk unsorted PBMCs, naive and antigen-experienced compartments could not be conclusively compared. Estimates of total diversity based on one million sequenced T cells were regarded as lower bounds and as underestimates.

The table lists this clonotype with a few counts. No antigen is known for it. Base-call qualities are not available, and no considerably larger clone is one nucleotide away. Source material: blood. This TCR was recovered from a woman in her 30s in good health. The chain employs TRBV28 and TRBJ1-2; no D gene is confidently identified. The CDR3 reads CASRVGARGYTF. Read as DNA, the sequence is TGTGCCAGCAGGGTCGGCGCTCGGGGCTACACCTTC.